Sequencing of this TCR beta chain was carried out in a study of T cells after yellow fever vaccination. Study context: Low-cell-number fractions underwent preparation using SMART-Seq v4 Ultra Low Input.

This clonotype was observed a few times. Study-level findings and limits: Weaker, the secondary response had a peak occurring faster, on day 5 versus 15.

Template-switching 5'RACE yielded the TCR cDNA; a universal primer site and UMIs were added in the process. MiXCR, applied by TCRdb to the 5' RACE reads, yields one record per CDR3 protein. The data show about 58,000 distinct CDR3 sequences, with 5.7% seen just once and around 30% held by the top ten. Germline CDR1 is LGHNA and CDR2 is YSLEER. CDR3 length: 15 amino acids. Trimming shortened V by 3 bases and J by 3 bases, and 15 bases separated the two germline ends. This sequence was found in a man younger than 30 who received the YFV17D yellow fever vaccine. The gene calls are TRBV4-3 and TRBJ2-7, with D possibly called TRBD1 or TRBD2 (5 bases each). The sequences come from PBMCs, either bulk or a sorted T-cell subset (CD4+, CD8+, memory, or dextramer-sorted; not recorded which), collected on the day of the yellow fever booster vaccination. CDR3 DNA sequence: TGCGCCAGCAGCCAGGATTCCGGGGCCTACTACGAGCAGTACTTC. Protein: CASSQDSGAYYEQYF.